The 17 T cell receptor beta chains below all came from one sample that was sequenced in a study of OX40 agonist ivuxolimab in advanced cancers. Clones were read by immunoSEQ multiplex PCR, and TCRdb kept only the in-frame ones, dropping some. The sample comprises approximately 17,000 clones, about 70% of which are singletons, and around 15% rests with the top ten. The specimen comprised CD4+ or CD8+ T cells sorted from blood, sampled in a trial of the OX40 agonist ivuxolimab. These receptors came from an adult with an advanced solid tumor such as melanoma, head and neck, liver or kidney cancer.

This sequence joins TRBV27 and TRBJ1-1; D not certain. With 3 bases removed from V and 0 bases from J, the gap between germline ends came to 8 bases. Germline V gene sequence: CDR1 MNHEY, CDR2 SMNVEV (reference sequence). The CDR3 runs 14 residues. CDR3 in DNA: TGTGCCAGCAGTTTGGTTGGTATGAACACTGAAGCTTTCTTT. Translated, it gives CASSLVGMNTEAFF.

Here the CDR3 DNA reads TGTGCCAGCAGCTTAGTGACAGGAAATGAAAAACTGTTTTTT. Protein product: CASSLVTGNEKLFF. The chain is built from TRBV11-2 and TRBJ1-4; tentative D call: TRBD1 (6 bases). Looked up from germline, CDR1 is SGHAT and CDR2 is FQNNGV. The CDR3 runs to 14 residues. V was shortened by 1 base and J by 5 bases, with 8 bases between the two germline ends. Supplemented by reference TRBV11-2 and TRBJ1-4, the full variable domain reads EAGVAQSPRYKIIEKRQSVAFWCNPISGHATLYWYQQILGQGPKLLIQFQNNGVVDDSQLPKDRFSAERLKGVDSTLKIQPAKLEDSAVYLCASSLVTGNEKLFFGSGTQLSVL.

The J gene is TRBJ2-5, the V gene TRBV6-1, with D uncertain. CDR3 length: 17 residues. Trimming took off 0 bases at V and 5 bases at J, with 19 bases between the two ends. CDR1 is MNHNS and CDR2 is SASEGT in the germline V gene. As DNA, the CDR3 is TGTGCCAGCAGTGAAGCACCGAAGATCATCGTCGACGAGACCCAGTACTTC. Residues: CASSEAPKIIVDETQYF.

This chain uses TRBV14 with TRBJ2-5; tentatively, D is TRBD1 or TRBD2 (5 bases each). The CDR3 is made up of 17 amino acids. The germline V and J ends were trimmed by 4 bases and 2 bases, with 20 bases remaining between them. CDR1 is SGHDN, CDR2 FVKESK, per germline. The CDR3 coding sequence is TGTGCCAGCAGCCCACGAGTTCGGGGAAGGGGACAAGAGACCCAGTACTTC. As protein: CASSPRVRGRGQETQYF.

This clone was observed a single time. Written as DNA, the CDR3 is TGTGCCAGCAGCCCGGGGGGCTATGGCTACACCTTC. It is translated as CASSPGGYGYTF. The chain recombines TRBV7-2 with TRBJ1-2; TRBD1 is a possible D gene (5 bases). Deletions cut 5 bases from V and 4 bases from J, with 8 bases between. The CDR3 spans 12 residues. Germline lookup yields CDR1 SGHTA and CDR2 FQGNSA.

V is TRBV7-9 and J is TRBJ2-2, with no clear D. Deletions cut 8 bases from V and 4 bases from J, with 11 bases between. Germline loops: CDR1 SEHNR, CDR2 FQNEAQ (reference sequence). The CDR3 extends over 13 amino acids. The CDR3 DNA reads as TGTGCCAGCCAATTTTCCATCACCGGGGAGCTGTTTTTT. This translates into CASQFSITGELFF.

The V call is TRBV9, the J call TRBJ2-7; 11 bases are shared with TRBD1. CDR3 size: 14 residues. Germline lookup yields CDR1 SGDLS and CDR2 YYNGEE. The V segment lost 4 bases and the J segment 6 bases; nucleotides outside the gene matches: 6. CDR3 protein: CASSLRDRGSEQYF. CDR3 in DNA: TGTGCCAGCAGCCTACGGGACAGGGGGAGCGAGCAGTACTTC.

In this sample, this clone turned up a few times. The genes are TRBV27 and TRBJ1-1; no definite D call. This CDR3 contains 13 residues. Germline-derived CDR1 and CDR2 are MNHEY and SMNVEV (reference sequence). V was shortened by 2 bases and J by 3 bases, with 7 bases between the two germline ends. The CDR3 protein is CASSLLEDTEAFF. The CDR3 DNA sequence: TGTGCCAGCAGTTTACTAGAGGACACTGAAGCTTTCTTT.

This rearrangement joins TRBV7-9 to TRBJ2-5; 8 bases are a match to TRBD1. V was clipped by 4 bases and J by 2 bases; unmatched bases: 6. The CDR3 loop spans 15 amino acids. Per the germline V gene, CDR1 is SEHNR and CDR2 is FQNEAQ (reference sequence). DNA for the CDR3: TGTGCCAGCAGCTATATCCAGGGGGCGCAAGAGACCCAGTACTTC. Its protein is CASSYIQGAQETQYF.

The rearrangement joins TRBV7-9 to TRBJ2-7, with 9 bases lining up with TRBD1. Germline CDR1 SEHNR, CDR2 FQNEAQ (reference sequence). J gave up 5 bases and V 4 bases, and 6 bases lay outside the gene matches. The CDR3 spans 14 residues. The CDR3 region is CASSSGQGTDEQYF. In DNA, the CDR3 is TGTGCCAGCAGCTCAGGACAGGGGACGGACGAGCAGTACTTC. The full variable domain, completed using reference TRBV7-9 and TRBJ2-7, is DTGVSQNPRHKITKRGQNVTFRCDPISEHNRLYWYRQTLGQGPEFLTYFQNEAQLEKSRLLSDRFSAERPKGSFSTLEIQRTEQGDSAMYLCASSSGQGTDEQYFGPGTRLTVT.

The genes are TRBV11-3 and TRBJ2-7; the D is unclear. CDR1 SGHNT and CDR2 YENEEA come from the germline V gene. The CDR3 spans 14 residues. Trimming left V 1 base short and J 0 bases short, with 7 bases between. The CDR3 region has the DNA TGTGCCAGCAGCTTAGGCTTGAGCTCCTACGAGCAGTACTTC. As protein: CASSLGLSSYEQYF.

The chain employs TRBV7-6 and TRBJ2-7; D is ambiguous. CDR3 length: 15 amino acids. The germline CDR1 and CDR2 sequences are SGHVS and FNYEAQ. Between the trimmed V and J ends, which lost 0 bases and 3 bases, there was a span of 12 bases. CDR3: CASSLARSPSYEQYF. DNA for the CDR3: TGTGCCAGCAGCTTAGCGCGTTCTCCAAGCTACGAGCAGTACTTC.

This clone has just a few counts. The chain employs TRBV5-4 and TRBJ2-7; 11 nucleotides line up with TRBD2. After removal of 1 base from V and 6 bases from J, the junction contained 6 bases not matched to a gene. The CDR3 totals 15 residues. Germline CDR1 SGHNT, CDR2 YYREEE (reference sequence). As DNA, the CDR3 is TGTGCCAGCAGCTTGCTAGCGGGAGGTATATCCGAGCAGTACTTC. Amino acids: CASSLLAGGISEQYF.

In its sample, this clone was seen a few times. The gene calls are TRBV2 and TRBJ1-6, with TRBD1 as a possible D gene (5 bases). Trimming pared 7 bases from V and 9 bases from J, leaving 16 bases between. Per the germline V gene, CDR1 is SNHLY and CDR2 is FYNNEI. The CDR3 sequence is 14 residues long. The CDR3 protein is CASIAEGPASPLHF. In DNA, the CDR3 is TGTGCCAGCATCGCCGAGGGACCGGCTTCACCCCTCCACTTT.

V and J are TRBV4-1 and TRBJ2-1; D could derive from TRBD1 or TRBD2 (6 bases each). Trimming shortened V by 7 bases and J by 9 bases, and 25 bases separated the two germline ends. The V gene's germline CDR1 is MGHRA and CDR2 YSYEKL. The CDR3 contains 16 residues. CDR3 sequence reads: CASTTWGSGGGGEQFF. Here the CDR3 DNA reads TGCGCCAGCACCACCTGGGGTAGCGGTGGGGGCGGTGAGCAGTTCTTC.

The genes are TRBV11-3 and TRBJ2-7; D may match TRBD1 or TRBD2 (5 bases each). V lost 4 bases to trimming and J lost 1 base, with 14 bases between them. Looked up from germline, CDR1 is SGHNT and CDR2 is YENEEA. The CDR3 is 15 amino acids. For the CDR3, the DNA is TGTGCCAGCAGCTACGGGGCCGATCCTTCCTACGAGCAGTACTTC. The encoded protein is CASSYGADPSYEQYF.

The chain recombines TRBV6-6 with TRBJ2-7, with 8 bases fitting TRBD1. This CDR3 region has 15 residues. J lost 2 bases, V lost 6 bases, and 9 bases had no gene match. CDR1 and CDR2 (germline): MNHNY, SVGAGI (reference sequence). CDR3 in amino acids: CASRSGTGETYEQYF. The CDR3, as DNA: TGTGCCAGCAGATCCGGGACAGGCGAAACCTACGAGCAGTACTTC.